A selection of T cell receptor beta chains follows, all from one sample in a study of blood T cell repertoires in COVID-19. The table came from immunoSEQ multiplex PCR; TCRdb's copy has only in-frame clones and leaves some out. The sample holds fewer than 150,000 clones, 70% to 85% seen once. Sequenced sample: peripheral blood. The source of these receptors is a human donor with acute or convalescent COVID-19. The donor label of this sample is uncertain. Each CDR3 is given with its conserved first and last residue. The order of the fields is D gene, V gene, clone size, J gene, CDR3 DNA, CDR3 protein. The D gene is left open where the match is weak. Not all rows give a size; the values are once, few, many and, for expanded clones, a class.

TRBD1	TRBV11-2	NA	TRBJ1-6	TGTGCCAGCAGCCCCCGCCGGGACAGGGGGTATTCACCCCTCCACTTT	CASSPRRDRGYSPLHF
TRBD2	TRBV14	many	TRBJ2-7	TGTGCCAGCAGCCAAGTTCTCCAGCGGGGGCCTGCCAGGACCTACGAGCAGTACTTC	CASSQVLQRGPARTYEQYF
TRBD1	TRBV7-8	NA	TRBJ1-1	TGTGCCAGCAGCTGGGGGGGACAGGGGATAGGTGAAGCTTTCTTT	CASSWGGQGIGEAFF
NA	TRBV4-1	NA	TRBJ2-4	TGCGCCAGCAGCCAAGGATCTAGCCTTTACGTTCAGTACTTC	CASSQGSSLYVQYF
TRBD1	TRBV3-1/TRBV3-2	many	TRBJ1-1	TGTGCCAGCAGCCCCCTGGGACAGGGGCAGAACACTGAAGCTTTCTTT	CASSPLGQGQNTEAFF
NA	TRBV9	NA	TRBJ2-1	TGTGCCAGCAGCGTATCCCTTGTGACGGGGGACTACAATGAGCAGTTCTTC	CASSVSLVTGDYNEQFF
NA	TRBV6-5	NA	TRBJ2-7	TGTGCCAGCAGTTACGAACCAGGTTACGAGCAGTACTTC	CASSYEPGYEQYF
NA	TRBV4-1	few	TRBJ1-6	TGCGCCAGCAGCCAAGATGAGGGAAGCTCCTATAATTCACCCCTCCACTTT	CASSQDEGSSYNSPLHF
NA	TRBV9	NA	TRBJ2-1	TGTGCCAGCAGCCCAAGAGGGACAACCTACAATGAGCAGTTCTTC	CASSPRGTTYNEQFF
NA	TRBV12-5	NA	TRBJ2-5	TGTGCTAGGCTAAGCAGGGACCAAGAGACCCAGTACTTC	CARLSRDQETQYF
NA	TRBV19	NA	TRBJ2-7	TGTGCCAGTAGTTCGCTAAGTGGCTCCTACGAGCAGTACTTC	CASSSLSGSYEQYF
NA	TRBV19	NA	TRBJ2-4	TGTGCCAGTAGTATAGCCTTAAAAAACATTCAGTACTTC	CASSIALKNIQYF
TRBD1	TRBV18	NA	TRBJ2-3	TGTGCCAGCTCACTCGACAGGGGCACAGATACGCAGTATTTT	CASSLDRGTDTQYF
TRBD1	TRBV5-1	NA	TRBJ1-4	TGCGCCAGCAGCTTGGGTGGACAGGGACGAGAAAAACTGTTTTTT	CASSLGGQGREKLFF
NA	TRBV30	NA	TRBJ2-2	TGTGCCTGGAGAGTCAGTAAAGCCGGGGAGCTGTTTTTT	CAWRVSKAGELFF
TRBD1	TRBV5-1	once	TRBJ2-5	TGCGCCAGCATGTCCGGGACAGGAATTATAGAGACCCAGTACTTC	CASMSGTGIIETQYF
NA	TRBV28	NA	TRBJ1-5	TGTGCCAGCACTCCAGGGGTCGAAAGCAATCAGCCCCAGCATTTT	CASTPGVESNQPQHF
TRBD1	TRBV19	NA	TRBJ1-5	TGTGCCAGTAGTATAGTGGGGACAGCGAGTAAGCCCCAGCATTTT	CASSIVGTASKPQHF
NA	TRBV5-1	once	TRBJ2-7	TGCGCCAGCAGCTTGGCCGTAGGGGCCCTCGGCGAGCAGTACTTC	CASSLAVGALGEQYF
NA	TRBV30	few	TRBJ1-5	TGTGCCTGGAGTTACGGGACATATCTTAGCAATCAGCCCCAGCATTTT	CAWSYGTYLSNQPQHF
TRBD2	TRBV4-1	NA	TRBJ2-5	TGCGCCAGCAGCCAAGAAGGGGCCCCTAGCGGCCAAGAGACCCAGTACTTC	CASSQEGAPSGQETQYF
NA	TRBV7-9	few	TRBJ1-1	TGTGCCAGCAGCTTCGGACAGTGGGGCACTGAAGCTTTCTTT	CASSFGQWGTEAFF
NA	TRBV4-1	NA	TRBJ1-2	TGCGCCAGCAGCCAAACCCTCCGGACGGGGAACTATGGCTACACCTTC	CASSQTLRTGNYGYTF
NA	TRBV4-1	NA	TRBJ2-5	TGCGCCAGCAGCCTCCTTAGGGGAATCCAAGAGACCCAGTACTTC	CASSLLRGIQETQYF
NA	TRBV30	once	TRBJ1-2	TGTGCCTGGCACCAGGGAACCTATGGCTACACCTTC	CAWHQGTYGYTF
NA	TRBV6-6	few	TRBJ1-6	TGTGCCAGCAGTTACTCGTCTGGGGGAGGTAATTCACCCCTCCACTTT	CASSYSSGGGNSPLHF
NA	TRBV5-1	NA	TRBJ2-2	TGCGCCAGCAGCTTGAATTACGGGGGATTCACCGGGGAGCTGTTTTTT	CASSLNYGGFTGELFF